One sample yielded the 4 T cell receptor beta chains listed below, sequenced in a study of T cell responses to AZD1222 COVID-19 vaccine. The assay was immunoSEQ multiplex PCR, and TCRdb's table has in-frame clones only and misses some. The sample lists some 96,000 clones, roughly 90% occurring once. Here the sequenced sample was peripheral blood, taken 28 days after the second AZD1222 dose. All receptors come from an adult who received the AZD1222 COVID-19 vaccine.

V gene TRBV4-2 combines with J gene TRBJ2-3; 15 nucleotides match TRBD2. V lost 1 base, J lost 3 bases, and 2 bases stayed unmatched. The CDR3 has 17 residues. Per germline, CDR1 LGHNA and CDR2 YNFKEQ. CDR3 bases: TGTGCCAGCAGCCAAGGGGGACTAGCGGGAGGTACAGATACGCAGTATTTT. This translates into CASSQGGLAGGTDTQYF.

The V call is TRBV3-1 (or the pseudogene TRBV3-2), the J call TRBJ2-1; tentative D call: TRBD1 (6 bases). The CDR3 length is 16 residues. The germline gives CDR1 LGHDT, CDR2 YNNKEL (reference sequence). The V end was cut by 4 bases, the J end by 6 bases, with 19 bases between. CDR3 region: CASSPTGSGRVNEQFF. Here the CDR3 DNA reads TGTGCCAGCAGCCCTACAGGGAGCGGCCGGGTCAATGAGCAGTTCTTC.

This rearrangement joins TRBV5-6 to TRBJ2-1, with 12 bases matching TRBD2. With 4 bases clipped from V and 5 bases from J, the junction kept 4 bases outside the gene matches. This CDR3 has 15 residues. Germline values: CDR1 SGHDT, CDR2 YYEEEE. The CDR3 here is CASSRTSGMNNEQFF. CDR3 in DNA: TGTGCCAGCAGCCGGACTAGCGGGATGAACAATGAGCAGTTCTTC.

The chain has TRBV9 and TRBJ1-1; D possibly corresponds to TRBD1 (5 bases). The CDR3 has 14 residues. Trimming took 3 bases from V and 4 from J, leaving 13 bases between them. Germline values: CDR1 SGDLS, CDR2 YYNGEE. This CDR3 is CASSGTGLGTEAFF. In nucleotides, the CDR3 is TGTGCCAGCAGCGGGACGGGACTGGGCACTGAAGCTTTCTTT.